This entry describes one T cell receptor beta chain. With V trimmed by 6 bases and J by 6 bases, 6 bases remained unmatched. CDR1 is MNHEY and CDR2 is SVGAGI in the germline V gene. This CDR3 contains 13 residues. The data were taken from a study of OX40 agonist ivuxolimab in advanced cancers. Whole-study context: Aged roughly 23 to 79 with a mean of approximately 60 years, they were 82.7% male.

Clones were read by immunoSEQ multiplex PCR, and TCRdb kept only the in-frame ones, dropping some. The repertoire consists of some 70,000 clones, with roughly 87% occurring once and the leading ten covering roughly 1%. Sample: CD4+ or CD8+ T cells sorted from blood, taken in a trial of the OX40 agonist ivuxolimab. This TCR came from an adult with an advanced solid tumor such as melanoma, head and neck, liver or kidney cancer. The V and J genes are TRBV6-5 and TRBJ2-3; 7 nucleotides align to TRBD1. CDR3 sequence (DNA): TGTGCCAGCAGCCGACAGGGCAGGGATACGCAGTATTTT. This sequence encodes CASSRQGRDTQYF.